This paragraph reports one T cell receptor beta chain. The CDR3 contains 15 residues. With 5 bases removed from V and 4 bases from J, the gap between germline ends came to 16 bases. CDR1 is SNHLY, CDR2 FYNNEI, per germline. This record comes from a study of blood T cell repertoires in COVID-19. Study background: Collection of acute and convalescent COVID-19 samples took place in the United States, Italy and Spain.

In the original processing: Reference gene primer amplification yielded estimated nucleated cell counts. Using immunoSEQ multiplex PCR, the repertoire was profiled, and TCRdb retains in-frame clones only, with some absent. V and J calls and clone size come straight from that table; D and trimming were deduced from the DNA. The table has 90,000 to 100,000 clones, around 84% seen once. The J gene is TRBJ2-3, the V gene TRBV2; possible D gene TRBD2, 5 bases. This TCR was sampled from a man in his 70s with active or convalescent COVID-19. Material: peripheral blood. CDR3 in amino acids: CASSRLSVRADTQYF. CDR3 in DNA: TGTGCCAGCAGTCGTCTTAGCGTTAGGGCAGATACGCAGTATTTT.